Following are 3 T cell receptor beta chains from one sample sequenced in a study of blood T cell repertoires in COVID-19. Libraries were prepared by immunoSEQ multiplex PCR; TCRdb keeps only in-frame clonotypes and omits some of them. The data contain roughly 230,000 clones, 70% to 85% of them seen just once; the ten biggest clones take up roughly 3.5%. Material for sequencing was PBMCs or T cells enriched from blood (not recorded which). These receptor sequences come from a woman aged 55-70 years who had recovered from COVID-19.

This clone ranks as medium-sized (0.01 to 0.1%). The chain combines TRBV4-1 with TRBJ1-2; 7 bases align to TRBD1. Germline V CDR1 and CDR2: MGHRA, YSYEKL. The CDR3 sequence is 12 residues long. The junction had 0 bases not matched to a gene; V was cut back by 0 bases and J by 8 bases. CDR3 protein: CASSQEDRGYTF. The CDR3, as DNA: TGCGCCAGCAGCCAAGAGGACAGGGGCTACACCTTC.

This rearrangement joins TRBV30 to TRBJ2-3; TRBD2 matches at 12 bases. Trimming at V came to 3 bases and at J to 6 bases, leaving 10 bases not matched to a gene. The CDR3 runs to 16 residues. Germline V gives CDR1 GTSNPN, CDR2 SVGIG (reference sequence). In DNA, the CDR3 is TGTGCCTGGAGCATTTCCGGGACTAGCGGGTCCGATACGCAGTATTTT. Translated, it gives CAWSISGTSGSDTQYF.

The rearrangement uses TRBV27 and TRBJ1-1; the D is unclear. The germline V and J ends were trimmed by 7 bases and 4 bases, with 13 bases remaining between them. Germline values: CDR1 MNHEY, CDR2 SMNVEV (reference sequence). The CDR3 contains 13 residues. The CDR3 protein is CASNCTGSTEAFF. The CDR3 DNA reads TGTGCCAGCAACTGCACGGGATCCACTGAAGCTTTCTTT.